This T cell receptor beta chain appears in the sequencing data of a study of blood T cell repertoires in COVID-19. About the study: Samples taken during acute and convalescent COVID-19 were collected in the United States, Italy and Spain. T cells, B-cell-depleted T cells, or PBMCs supplied cDNA or gDNA.

Per germline, CDR1 MNHEY and CDR2 SVGAGI. This CDR3 region has 15 residues. Trimming stripped 5 bases from V and 0 bases from J, with 11 bases between. This clone was seen more than once but under ten times. In the original workflow: How many nucleated cells were present was estimated from reference gene primer amplification. The data were produced by immunoSEQ multiplex PCR, yet TCRdb's version contains in-frame clones alone and is incomplete. That table supplies the V and J calls and clone size; D and trimming were determined from the DNA. The sample comprises around 130,000 clones, around 77% of which are singletons, and over 6.5% rests with the top ten.

The chain joins TRBV6-5 to TRBJ1-5; D is ambiguous. The TCR comes from a human donor in a cohort sampled during active COVID-19. Sequences were obtained from peripheral blood. CDR3 DNA: TGTGCCAGCAGTCCGCAGGTTAATAGCAATCAGCCCCAGCATTTT. It specifies CASSPQVNSNQPQHF.